These 21 T cell receptor beta chains were all obtained from the same sample, sequenced in a study of T cells in Graves' hyperthyroidism and ophthalmopathy. There were TCR beta CDR3 regions amplified from RNA transcripts. During a first-round RT-PCR of the TCR CDR3, the HTBI primer set was used. Each CDR3 protein is one row after TCRdb ran MiXCR on the multiplex PCR reads. The table shows almost 350,000 distinct CDR3 sequences, with less than 20% occurring only once. The specimen was blood. The receptors originated from a woman between 35 and 50 years old with Graves' ophthalmopathy.

Ten or more counts support this clonotype. CDR3 DNA: TGTGCCAGCAGTCCCCGAGCAGGCGGGGCAGATACGCAGTATTTT. Encoded protein: CASSPRAGGADTQYF. The chain uses TRBV12-3 or TRBV12-4 and TRBJ2-3; TRBD2 might be the D (6 bases). Trimming stripped 5 bases from V and 4 bases from J, with 16 bases between. The CDR3 covers 15 residues.

This chain links TRBV12-3 or TRBV12-4 with TRBJ2-1; 7 positions agree with TRBD2. The junction had 14 bases not matched to a gene; V was cut back by 5 bases and J by 4 bases. CDR3 length: 17 residues. Here the CDR3 DNA reads TGTGCCAGCAGTCCCCCTAGCGGATCAGTCCCGTACAATGAGCAGTTCTTC. Amino acid sequence: CASSPPSGSVPYNEQFF.

The chain carries TRBV28 and TRBJ1-5, with D perhaps matching TRBD1 (6 bases). V was shortened by 10 bases and J by 2 bases, with 15 bases between the two germline ends. The CDR3 runs 14 residues. CDR1 and CDR2 from the germline V gene are MDHEN and SYDVKM. The CDR3 here is CATIQGRGNQPQHF. The CDR3 DNA is TGTGCCACCATACAGGGACGGGGCAATCAGCCCCAGCATTTT.

This clonotype was seen at least ten times. The J gene is TRBJ2-7, the V gene TRBV7-2; D gene ambiguous. The ends were cut back, 3 bases at V and 0 bases at J, with 15 bases in the middle. Germline loops: CDR1 SGHTA, CDR2 FQGNSA. CDR3 length: 16 residues. CDR3 sequence: CASSFGPSPSSYEQYF. The CDR3 DNA sequence: TGTGCCAGCAGCTTTGGGCCGAGTCCGAGCTCCTACGAGCAGTACTTC.

This clonotype was counted only a few times. The chain employs TRBV6-2 or TRBV6-3 and TRBJ2-5, with D perhaps being TRBD1 or TRBD2 (5 bases each). CDR3 length equals 14 residues. Looked up from germline, CDR1 is MNHEY and CDR2 is SVGEGT. Trimming left V 6 bases short and J 5 bases short, with 16 bases between. The CDR3 here is CASSVTRGPETQYF. CDR3 in DNA: TGTGCCAGCAGCGTTACTCGGGGACCGGAGACCCAGTACTTC.

CDR3 nucleotides: TGTGCCAGCAACCCCTCATCCAGGGTCACTGAAGCTTTCTTT. Its protein product is CASNPSSRVTEAFF. The V gene is TRBV28, the J gene TRBJ1-1, with D tentatively TRBD1 (5 bases). The length of the CDR3 is 14 residues. CDR1 is MDHEN and CDR2 is SYDVKM in the germline V gene. V was clipped by 7 bases and J by 4 bases, with 16 bases between them. Variable domain in full (rest from reference TRBV28 and TRBJ1-1): DVKVTQSSRYLVKRTGEKVFLECVQDMDHENMFWYRQDPGLGLRLIYFSYDVKMKEKGDIPEGYSVSREKKERFSLILESASTNQTSMYLCASNPSSRVTEAFFGQGTRLTVV.

This clonotype was seen repeatedly, ten times or more. This chain connects TRBV7-2 to TRBJ1-1; D remains ambiguous. This CDR3 has 15 amino acids. Trimming removed 5 bases at V and 1 base at J, with 14 bases between. The germline CDR1 and CDR2 sequences are SGHTA and FQGNSA. This CDR3 is CASSPSSGWNTEAFF. CDR3 coding DNA: TGTGCCAGCAGCCCCAGCTCGGGGTGGAACACTGAAGCTTTCTTT.

This clonotype was found many times. The chain is built from TRBV30 and TRBJ2-2; no clear D gene. CDR1 is GTSNPN and CDR2 is SVGIG in the germline V gene (reference sequence). The germline V and J ends were trimmed by 8 bases and 4 bases, with 11 bases remaining between them. This CDR3 spans 12 amino acids. This CDR3 reads CAELQSTGELFF. As DNA, the CDR3 is TGTGCCGAACTGCAGAGCACCGGGGAGCTGTTTTTT.

In this sample, this clonotype turned up many times. CDR3 sequence (DNA): TGTGCCAGCAGTTCACGACAGGGGGCGGGCTACACCTTC. This translates into CASSSRQGAGYTF. The chain employs TRBV27 and TRBJ1-2; 10 bases map to TRBD1. V trimming: 4 bases; J trimming: 8 bases; junction bases outside the gene matches: 4. CDR1 MNHEY and CDR2 SMNVEV come from the germline V gene (reference sequence). The CDR3 runs to 13 residues.

The V and J genes are TRBV2 and TRBJ2-2, with TRBD2 identical over 8 bases. Germline trimming cut 5 bases from V and 0 bases from J; bases unmatched to any gene: 2. This CDR3 contains 15 residues. Germline V lookup: CDR1 SNHLY, CDR2 FYNNEI. The CDR3, as DNA: TGTGCCAGCAGTCGGGAGGGAACGAACACCGGGGAGCTGTTTTTT. Amino acid sequence: CASSREGTNTGELFF. Full variable domain (remainder filled in from reference TRBV2 and TRBJ2-2): EPEVTQTPSHQVTQMGQEVILRCVPISNHLYFYWYRQILGQKVEFLVSFYNNEISEKSEIFDDQFSVERPDGSNFTLKIRSTKLEDSAMYFCASSREGTNTGELFFGEGSRLTVL.

This clonotype appeared many times. The rearrangement uses TRBV9 and TRBJ2-5; the match to TRBD1 covers 8 bases. Germline V gene data show CDR1 as SGDLS and CDR2 as YYNGEE. Unmatched junction bases numbered 4, after V lost 4 bases and J lost 5 bases. The CDR3 is 13 amino acids. The CDR3 sequence is CASSLQGVETQYF. The CDR3 nucleotides read TGTGCCAGCAGCTTACAGGGGGTTGAGACCCAGTACTTC.

This clonotype has ten or more counts. The CDR3 DNA reads TGTGCCAGCAGTGAATTTACAGGGATTGAGAAGCAGTACTTC. Encoded protein: CASSEFTGIEKQYF. This chain uses TRBV6-1 with TRBJ2-7; D may be TRBD1 (6 bases). Germline loops: CDR1 MNHNS, CDR2 SASEGT. This CDR3 is built from 14 residues. V was clipped by 2 bases and J by 8 bases, with 16 bases between them.

This clonotype was recorded many times. One junction end does not reproduce the germline sequence, and a read error may be involved. The V call is TRBV2, the J call TRBJ2-7; TRBD1 matches at 8 bases. This CDR3 spans 18 amino acids. Germline V gene sequence: CDR1 SNHLY, CDR2 FYNNEI. The CDR3 DNA sequence: TGTGCCAGCGGTGAAGACTTAAGTGGGACAGGCGCAACCTACGAGCAGTACTTC. It yields the protein CASGEDLSGTGATYEQYF.

This chain joins TRBV6-2 or TRBV6-3 and TRBJ2-7; 8 bases map to TRBD2. V was pared by 6 bases and J by 2 bases, with 3 bases of the junction left unmatched. The CDR3 loop spans 13 amino acids. Germline loops: CDR1 MNHEY, CDR2 SVGEGT. The CDR3 sequence is CASRDSGTYEQYF. As DNA, the CDR3 is TGTGCCAGCAGAGATAGCGGGACCTACGAGCAGTACTTC.

This clonotype was observed many times. The genes are TRBV12-3 or TRBV12-4 and TRBJ2-2; 7 bases line up with TRBD1. Losses at the gene ends were 4 bases for V and 4 bases for J; bases not matched to a gene: 15. The CDR3 covers 18 residues. CDR3 coding DNA: TGTGCCAGCAGTTCAACCCCCGGGACAGCCGTACCCACCGGGGAGCTGTTTTTT. Translation: CASSSTPGTAVPTGELFF.

This clonotype was detected many times. The CDR3 spells CASKRDSVYGYTF. CDR3 DNA sequence: TGTGCCAGCAAGAGGGACAGCGTCTATGGCTACACCTTC. The chain has TRBV6-1 and TRBJ1-2; 7 bases agree with TRBD1. Per the germline V gene, CDR1 is MNHNS and CDR2 is SASEGT. J gave up 4 bases and V 7 bases, and 6 bases lay outside the gene matches. The CDR3 is 13 residues long.

This clonotype was found many times. J is TRBJ2-7 and V is TRBV6-4; TRBD1 matches at 8 bases. This CDR3 is 18 amino acids long. V lost 6 bases and J lost 2; bases outside the gene matches: 18. In germline, CDR1 is MRHNA, CDR2 SNTAGT. The CDR3 DNA follows: TGTGCCAGCAGAATCAATGAACCGACAGGGGTCGGAACCTACGAGCAGTACTTC. Encoded protein: CASRINEPTGVGTYEQYF.

This clonotype was detected ten times or more. The chain uses TRBV18 and TRBJ2-2, with D possibly being TRBD2 (5 bases). Germline CDR1 reads KGHSH; CDR2 reads LQKENI. V lost 0 bases and J lost 5, with 10 bases in between. This CDR3 comprises 15 residues. In DNA form, the CDR3 reads TGTGCCAGCTCACCACCTTTACTAGTTACCGGGGAGCTGTTTTTT. It specifies CASSPPLLVTGELFF.

The sample holds many counts of this clonotype. The chain couples TRBV5-1 to TRBJ2-7, with 13 bases matching TRBD2. The germline CDR1 and CDR2 sequences are SGHRS and YFSETQ. The junction had 9 bases not matched to a gene; V was cut back by 5 bases and J by 4 bases. CDR3 size: 16 residues. This chain's CDR3 is CASRDTGLAGLYEQYF. CDR3 DNA sequence: TGCGCCAGCAGAGACACGGGACTAGCGGGACTTTACGAGCAGTACTTC.

This clonotype has at least ten counts. The chain couples TRBV12-3 or TRBV12-4 to TRBJ1-2; no reliable D call. CDR3 length: 11 residues. Between the trimmed V and J ends, which lost 1 base and 8 bases, there was a span of 5 bases. Here the CDR3 reads CASSLGVGYTF. DNA for the CDR3: TGTGCCAGCAGTTTAGGGGTCGGCTACACCTTC.

This clonotype has at least ten counts. This rearrangement joins TRBV5-4 to TRBJ1-5; no clear D gene. Germline lookup yields CDR1 SGHNT and CDR2 YYREEE (reference sequence). The CDR3 has 13 residues. V shed 6 bases and J shed 7 bases, with 14 bases lying between them. The CDR3 loop reads CASTTLPGQPQHF. The CDR3 DNA sequence: TGTGCCAGCACCACTCTCCCTGGACAGCCCCAGCATTTT. Complete variable domain (other parts from reference TRBV5-4 and TRBJ1-5): ETGVTQSPTHLIKTRGQQVTLRCSSQSGHNTVSWYQQALGQGPQFIFQYYREEENGRGNFPPRFSGLQFPNYSSELNVNALELDDSALYLCASTTLPGQPQHFGDGTRLSIL.